This TCR beta chain emerged from a study of blood T cell repertoires in COVID-19. Study-wide context: Sources were T cells, B-cell-depleted T cells, or PBMCs; the material itself was cDNA or gDNA.

In the authors' methods: Estimates of nucleated cell counts were drawn from the amplification of reference gene primers. Profiling relied on immunoSEQ multiplex PCR, and the TCRdb table lists in-frame clones only, not all of them. V and J calls and clone size follow that table, whereas D and trimming were derived from the DNA. The repertoire holds over 200,000 clones, with approximately 83% as singletons. The cohort comprised adults aged roughly 18 to 100 years residing in about two dozen US areas. Two negative PCRs, clearance, or symptom resolution had been documented for recovered Cohort 3 donors. Sample: PBMCs or T cells enriched from blood (not recorded which). The source of this sequence is a woman between 50 and 59 years old who had recovered from COVID-19.

The CDR3 here is CASSSPGQASGNTIYF. The CDR3, as DNA: TGTGCCAGCAGCTCCCCAGGACAGGCGTCAGGAAACACCATATATTTT. The chain has TRBV7-9 and TRBJ1-3, with 7 bases lining up with TRBD1. V lost 4 bases and J lost 4; bases outside the gene matches: 10. CDR1 is SEHNR and CDR2 is FQNEAQ in the germline V gene (reference sequence). The CDR3 loop spans 16 amino acids.